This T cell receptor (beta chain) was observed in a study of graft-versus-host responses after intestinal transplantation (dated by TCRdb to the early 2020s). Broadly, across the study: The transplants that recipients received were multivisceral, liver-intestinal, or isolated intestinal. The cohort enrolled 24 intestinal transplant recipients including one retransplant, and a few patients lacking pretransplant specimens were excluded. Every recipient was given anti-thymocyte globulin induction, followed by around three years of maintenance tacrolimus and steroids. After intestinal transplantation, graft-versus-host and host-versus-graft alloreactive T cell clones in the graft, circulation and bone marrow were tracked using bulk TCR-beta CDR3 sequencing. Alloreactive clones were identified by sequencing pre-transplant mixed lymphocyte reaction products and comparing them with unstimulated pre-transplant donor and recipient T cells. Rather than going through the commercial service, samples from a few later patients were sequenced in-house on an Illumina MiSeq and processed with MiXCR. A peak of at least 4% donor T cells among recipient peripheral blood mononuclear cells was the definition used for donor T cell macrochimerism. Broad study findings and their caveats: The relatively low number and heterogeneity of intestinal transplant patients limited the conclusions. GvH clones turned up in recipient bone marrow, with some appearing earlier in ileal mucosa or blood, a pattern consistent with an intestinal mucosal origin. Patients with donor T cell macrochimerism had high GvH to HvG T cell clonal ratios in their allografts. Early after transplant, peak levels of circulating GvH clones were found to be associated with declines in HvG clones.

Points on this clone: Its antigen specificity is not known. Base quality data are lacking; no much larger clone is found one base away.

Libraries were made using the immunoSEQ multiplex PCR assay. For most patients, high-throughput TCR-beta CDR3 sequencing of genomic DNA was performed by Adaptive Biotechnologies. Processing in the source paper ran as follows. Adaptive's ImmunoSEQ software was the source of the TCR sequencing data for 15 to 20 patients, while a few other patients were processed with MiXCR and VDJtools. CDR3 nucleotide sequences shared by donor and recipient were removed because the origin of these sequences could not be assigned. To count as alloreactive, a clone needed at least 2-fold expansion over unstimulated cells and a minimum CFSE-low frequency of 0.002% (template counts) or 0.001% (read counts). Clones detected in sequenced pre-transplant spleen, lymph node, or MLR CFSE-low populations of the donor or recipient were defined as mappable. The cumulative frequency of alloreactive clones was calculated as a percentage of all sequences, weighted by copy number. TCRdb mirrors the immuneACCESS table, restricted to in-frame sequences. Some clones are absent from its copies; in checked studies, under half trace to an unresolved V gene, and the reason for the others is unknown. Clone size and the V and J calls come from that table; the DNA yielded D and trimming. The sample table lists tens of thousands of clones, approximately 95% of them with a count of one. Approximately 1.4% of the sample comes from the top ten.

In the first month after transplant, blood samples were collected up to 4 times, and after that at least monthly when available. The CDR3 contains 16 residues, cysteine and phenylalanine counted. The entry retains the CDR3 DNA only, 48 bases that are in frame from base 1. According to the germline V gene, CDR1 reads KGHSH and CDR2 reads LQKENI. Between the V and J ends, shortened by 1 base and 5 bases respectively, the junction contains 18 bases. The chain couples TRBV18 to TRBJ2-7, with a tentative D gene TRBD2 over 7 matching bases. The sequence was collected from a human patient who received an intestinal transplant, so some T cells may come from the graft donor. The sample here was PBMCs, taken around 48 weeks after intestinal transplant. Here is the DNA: TGTGCCAGCTCACCACGCAGGGGAGGGCCTGGGGACGAGCAGTACTTC. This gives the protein CASSPRRGGPGDEQYF.